The T cell receptor (beta chain) described here comes from a study of cytomegalovirus exposure and HLA in healthy donors. The PCR ran on 60 Vbeta and 13 Jbeta primers. Libraries were prepared by immunoSEQ multiplex PCR; TCRdb keeps only in-frame clonotypes and omits some of them. This sample contains some 140,000 clones. Germline CDR1 is SGHAT and CDR2 is FQNNGV. The CDR3 runs 14 residues. V was cut by 1 base and J by 4 bases, with 11 bases left in between. The donors (healthy individuals) were bone marrow donors. This TCR came from a woman aged 60 to 75 in good health and CMV-seronegative. The gene calls are TRBV11-2 and TRBJ2-7; D might be TRBD2 (6 bases). The sequenced sample consisted of PBMCs. The chain's CDR3 is CASSLGVAGYEQYF. For the CDR3, the DNA is TGTGCCAGCAGCTTAGGTGTCGCGGGGTACGAGCAGTACTTC.